The rows below give T cell receptor beta chains drawn from one sample of a study of T cell responses to AZD1222 COVID-19 vaccine. Repertoires were generated with immunoSEQ multiplex PCR, while TCRdb's copy carries only in-frame clones and drops some. This sample has roughly 120,000 clones, with 92% found just once. The source was peripheral blood, collected on day 0 of AZD1222 vaccination. All receptors come from an adult in good health. The CDR3 runs from the conserved cysteine through the conserved F or W. Each record gives: V gene, clone size, D gene, J gene, CDR3 protein, CDR3 DNA. A D gene is named only where the DNA matches it firmly. A row's size may be missing; if present it is once, few, many or a size class.

V gene: TRBV19; clone size: -; D gene: -; J gene: TRBJ1-1; CDR3 protein: CASSIDPANTEAFF; CDR3 DNA: TGTGCCAGTAGTATAGATCCGGCTAACACTGAAGCTTTCTTT
V gene: TRBV19; clone size: -; D gene: -; J gene: TRBJ2-2; CDR3 protein: CASSMRRRGDTGELFF; CDR3 DNA: TGTGCCAGTAGTATGAGGCGCAGGGGGGACACCGGGGAGCTGTTTTTT
V gene: TRBV18; clone size: -; D gene: TRBD1; J gene: TRBJ1-3; CDR3 protein: CASSPTHTGALLSGNTIYF; CDR3 DNA: TGTGCCAGCTCCCCTACCCACACAGGGGCGCTCCTCTCTGGAAACACCATATATTTT
V gene: TRBV12-3/TRBV12-4; clone size: -; D gene: -; J gene: TRBJ1-2; CDR3 protein: CASSVRDLGYTF; CDR3 DNA: TGTGCCAGCAGTGTCAGGGATTTGGGCTACACCTTC
V gene: TRBV6-5; clone size: -; D gene: -; J gene: TRBJ2-7; CDR3 protein: CASSQNYEQYF; CDR3 DNA: TGTGCCAGCAGCCAGAACTACGAGCAGTACTTC
V gene: TRBV5-6; clone size: -; D gene: -; J gene: TRBJ1-5; CDR3 protein: CASRAGVSGDQPQHF; CDR3 DNA: TGTGCCAGCAGGGCCGGGGTCTCGGGAGATCAGCCCCAGCATTTT
V gene: TRBV19; clone size: -; D gene: -; J gene: TRBJ2-6; CDR3 protein: CASSFSGGGANVLTF; CDR3 DNA: TGTGCCAGTAGTTTCTCAGGCGGTGGGGCCAACGTCCTGACTTTC
V gene: TRBV5-1; clone size: once; D gene: -; J gene: TRBJ2-7; CDR3 protein: CASSRGTVSYEQYF; CDR3 DNA: TGCGCCAGCAGCCGGGGGACAGTCTCCTACGAGCAGTACTTC
V gene: TRBV28; clone size: -; D gene: -; J gene: TRBJ1-2; CDR3 protein: CATYTPPNYGYTF; CDR3 DNA: TGTGCCACCTATACCCCCCCTAACTATGGCTACACCTTC
V gene: TRBV19; clone size: -; D gene: -; J gene: TRBJ1-1; CDR3 protein: CASRARGRENTEAFF; CDR3 DNA: TGTGCCAGTAGAGCCCGGGGGAGGGAGAACACTGAAGCTTTCTTT
V gene: TRBV10-3; clone size: -; D gene: -; J gene: TRBJ1-2; CDR3 protein: CAISESPAYGYTF; CDR3 DNA: TGTGCCATCAGTGAGTCACCAGCTTATGGCTACACCTTC
V gene: TRBV3-1/TRBV3-2; clone size: -; D gene: TRBD1; J gene: TRBJ1-2; CDR3 protein: CASTRKGADKGYTF; CDR3 DNA: TGTGCCAGCACCCGTAAGGGGGCTGATAAGGGCTACACCTTC
V gene: TRBV21-1; clone size: -; D gene: -; J gene: TRBJ1-6; CDR3 protein: CASSLRTCNSPLHF; CDR3 DNA: TGTGCCAGCAGCCTAAGGACCTGTAATTCACCCCTCCACTTT
V gene: TRBV9; clone size: -; D gene: -; J gene: TRBJ1-2; CDR3 protein: CASSGRGKGYGYTF; CDR3 DNA: TGTGCCAGCAGCGGGCGAGGAAAAGGCTATGGCTACACCTTC
V gene: TRBV28; clone size: once; D gene: -; J gene: TRBJ1-1; CDR3 protein: CASSLKARDGEAFF; CDR3 DNA: TGTGCCAGCAGCCTAAAAGCTCGGGACGGTGAAGCTTTCTTT
V gene: TRBV5-1; clone size: -; D gene: -; J gene: TRBJ2-2; CDR3 protein: CASSTNPGELFF; CDR3 DNA: TGCGCCAGCAGCACCAACCCCGGGGAGCTGTTTTTT
V gene: TRBV5-1; clone size: -; D gene: -; J gene: TRBJ2-5; CDR3 protein: CASRDEGETQYF; CDR3 DNA: TGCGCCAGCAGGGATGAGGGAGAGACCCAGTACTTC
V gene: TRBV30; clone size: -; D gene: TRBD1; J gene: TRBJ2-7; CDR3 protein: CAWTLDRYEQYF; CDR3 DNA: TGTGCCTGGACCCTGGACAGGTACGAGCAGTACTTC
V gene: TRBV19; clone size: -; D gene: TRBD1; J gene: TRBJ1-4; CDR3 protein: CASSKGQKTTNEKLFF; CDR3 DNA: TGTGCCAGTAGTAAGGGACAGAAGACAACTAATGAAAAACTGTTTTTT
V gene: TRBV19; clone size: -; D gene: TRBD1; J gene: TRBJ1-5; CDR3 protein: CASSFRDRRQPQHF; CDR3 DNA: TGTGCCAGTAGTTTCCGGGACAGGAGGCAGCCCCAGCATTTT
V gene: TRBV6-5; clone size: -; D gene: -; J gene: TRBJ1-3; CDR3 protein: CASNPRGSGNTIYF; CDR3 DNA: TGTGCCAGCAACCCAAGGGGCTCTGGAAACACCATATATTTT
V gene: TRBV7-9; clone size: -; D gene: -; J gene: TRBJ1-2; CDR3 protein: CAGSVGRGYTF; CDR3 DNA: TGTGCCGGATCCGTCGGGAGGGGCTACACCTTC
V gene: TRBV7-8; clone size: -; D gene: -; J gene: TRBJ2-6; CDR3 protein: CASSSPEGSGANVLTF; CDR3 DNA: TGTGCCAGCAGCTCACCGGAGGGCTCTGGGGCCAACGTCCTGACTTTC
V gene: TRBV9; clone size: -; D gene: -; J gene: TRBJ2-3; CDR3 protein: CASSFGTGPDTQYF; CDR3 DNA: TGTGCCAGCAGCTTCGGCACAGGGCCAGATACGCAGTATTTT
V gene: TRBV2; clone size: -; D gene: -; J gene: TRBJ2-7; CDR3 protein: CASRLDNYEQYF; CDR3 DNA: TGTGCCAGCAGGCTCGACAACTACGAGCAGTACTTC
V gene: TRBV6-5; clone size: -; D gene: -; J gene: TRBJ1-2; CDR3 protein: CASSPHGKDGYTF; CDR3 DNA: TGTGCCAGCAGTCCCCACGGGAAGGATGGCTACACCTTC
V gene: TRBV9; clone size: -; D gene: TRBD2; J gene: TRBJ2-5; CDR3 protein: CASSERGAQQETQYF; CDR3 DNA: TGTGCCAGCAGCGAGCGGGGGGCCCAACAAGAGACCCAGTACTTC
V gene: TRBV19; clone size: -; D gene: -; J gene: TRBJ1-1; CDR3 protein: CASSILAGGTEAFF; CDR3 DNA: TGTGCCAGTAGTATATTAGCAGGCGGTACTGAAGCTTTCTTT
V gene: TRBV14; clone size: once; D gene: -; J gene: TRBJ1-1; CDR3 protein: CASSLQSGNTEAFF; CDR3 DNA: TGTGCCAGCAGCCTCCAGTCGGGGAACACTGAAGCTTTCTTT
V gene: TRBV19; clone size: once; D gene: TRBD1; J gene: TRBJ1-5; CDR3 protein: CASSRARQGGNQPQHF; CDR3 DNA: TGTGCCAGTAGTAGGGCCCGACAGGGCGGCAATCAGCCCCAGCATTTT
V gene: TRBV2; clone size: once; D gene: TRBD1; J gene: TRBJ1-5; CDR3 protein: CASTDRVEQPQHF; CDR3 DNA: TGTGCCAGCACCGACAGGGTTGAACAGCCCCAGCATTTT
V gene: TRBV9; clone size: -; D gene: TRBD2; J gene: TRBJ2-1; CDR3 protein: CASSGERQRNLAGGQVEQFF; CDR3 DNA: TGTGCCAGCAGCGGAGAGAGGCAGAGGAACTTAGCGGGGGGCCAGGTTGAGCAGTTCTTC
V gene: TRBV28; clone size: -; D gene: TRBD1; J gene: TRBJ1-5; CDR3 protein: CASSLGQGNNQPQHF; CDR3 DNA: TGTGCCAGCAGCTTGGGACAGGGCAACAATCAGCCCCAGCATTTT
V gene: TRBV9; clone size: -; D gene: -; J gene: TRBJ1-1; CDR3 protein: CASSVGGTEAFF; CDR3 DNA: TGTGCCAGCAGCGTAGGTGGGACTGAAGCTTTCTTT
V gene: TRBV19; clone size: once; D gene: -; J gene: TRBJ2-7; CDR3 protein: CASSGAAGYEQYF; CDR3 DNA: TGTGCCAGTAGTGGAGCGGCGGGGTACGAGCAGTACTTC
V gene: TRBV12-3/TRBV12-4; clone size: -; D gene: -; J gene: TRBJ1-6; CDR3 protein: CASSNGGRPLHF; CDR3 DNA: TGTGCCAGCAGTAACGGGGGACGGCCCCTCCACTTT
V gene: TRBV6-5; clone size: -; D gene: -; J gene: TRBJ1-5; CDR3 protein: CASSYRASQPQHF; CDR3 DNA: TGTGCCAGCAGTTACCGGGCCTCTCAGCCCCAGCATTTT
V gene: TRBV5-1; clone size: -; D gene: -; J gene: TRBJ2-3; CDR3 protein: CASSLGPSGTDTQYF; CDR3 DNA: TGCGCCAGCAGCTTGGGGCCCTCTGGTACAGATACGCAGTATTTT
V gene: TRBV5-1; clone size: -; D gene: -; J gene: TRBJ1-4; CDR3 protein: CASSLGGSDEKLFF; CDR3 DNA: TGCGCCAGCAGCTTGGGGGGATCGGATGAAAAACTGTTTTTT